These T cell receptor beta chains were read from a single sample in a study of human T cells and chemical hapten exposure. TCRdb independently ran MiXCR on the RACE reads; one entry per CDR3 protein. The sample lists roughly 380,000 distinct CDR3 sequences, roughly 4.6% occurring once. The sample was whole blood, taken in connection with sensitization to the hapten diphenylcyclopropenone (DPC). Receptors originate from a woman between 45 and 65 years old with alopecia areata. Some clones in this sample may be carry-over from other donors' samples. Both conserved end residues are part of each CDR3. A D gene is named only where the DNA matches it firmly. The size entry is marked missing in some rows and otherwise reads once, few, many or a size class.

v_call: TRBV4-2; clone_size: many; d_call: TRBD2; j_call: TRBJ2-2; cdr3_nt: TGTGCCAGCAGCCAAGAAAATATGGCTAGCGGGTCAACCGGGGAGCTGTTTTTT; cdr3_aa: CASSQENMASGSTGELFF
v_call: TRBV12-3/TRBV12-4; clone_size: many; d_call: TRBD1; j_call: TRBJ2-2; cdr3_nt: TGTGCCAGCATGGGGACAGGGTCTAACACCGGGGAGCTGTTTTTT; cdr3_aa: CASMGTGSNTGELFF
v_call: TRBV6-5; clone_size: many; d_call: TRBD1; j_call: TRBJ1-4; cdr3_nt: TGTGCCAGCAGTTATTACCCGGGACAGGACGAAGAAAAACTGTTTTTT; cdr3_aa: CASSYYPGQDEEKLFF
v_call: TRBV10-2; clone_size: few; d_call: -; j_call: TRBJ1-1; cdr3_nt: TGCGCCAGCAAAACAGGGTATAGGGAAGCTTTCTTT; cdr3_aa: CASKTGYREAFF
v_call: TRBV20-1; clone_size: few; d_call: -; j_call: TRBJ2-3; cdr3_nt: TGCAGTGCTCTAGGTGTAGTAGAAGCAGATACGCAGTATTTT; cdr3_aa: CSALGVVEADTQYF
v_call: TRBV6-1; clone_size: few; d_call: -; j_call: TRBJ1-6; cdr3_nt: TGTGCCAGCATTTCTGACCCCAGGGGAAATTCACCCCTCCACTTT; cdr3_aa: CASISDPRGNSPLHF
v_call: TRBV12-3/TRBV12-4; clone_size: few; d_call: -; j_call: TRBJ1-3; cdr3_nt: TGTGCCAGCAGTCTCTACTCTGGAAACACCATATATTTT; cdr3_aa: CASSLYSGNTIYF
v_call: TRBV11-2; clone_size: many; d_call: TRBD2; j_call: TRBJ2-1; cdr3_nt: TGTGCCAGCAGGCCTAGACTAGCCGCTTCCTACAATGAGCAGTTCTTC; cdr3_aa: CASRPRLAASYNEQFF
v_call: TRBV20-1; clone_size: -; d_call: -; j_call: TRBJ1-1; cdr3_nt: TGCAGTGCTAGAGCAGGTGGGATGAACACTGAAGCTTTCTTT; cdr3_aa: CSARAGGMNTEAFF
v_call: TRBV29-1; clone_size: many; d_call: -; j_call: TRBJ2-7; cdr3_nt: TGCAGCGTAGGCGCCCTGGGGAGCACCGAGCAGTACTTC; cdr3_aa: CSVGALGSTEQYF